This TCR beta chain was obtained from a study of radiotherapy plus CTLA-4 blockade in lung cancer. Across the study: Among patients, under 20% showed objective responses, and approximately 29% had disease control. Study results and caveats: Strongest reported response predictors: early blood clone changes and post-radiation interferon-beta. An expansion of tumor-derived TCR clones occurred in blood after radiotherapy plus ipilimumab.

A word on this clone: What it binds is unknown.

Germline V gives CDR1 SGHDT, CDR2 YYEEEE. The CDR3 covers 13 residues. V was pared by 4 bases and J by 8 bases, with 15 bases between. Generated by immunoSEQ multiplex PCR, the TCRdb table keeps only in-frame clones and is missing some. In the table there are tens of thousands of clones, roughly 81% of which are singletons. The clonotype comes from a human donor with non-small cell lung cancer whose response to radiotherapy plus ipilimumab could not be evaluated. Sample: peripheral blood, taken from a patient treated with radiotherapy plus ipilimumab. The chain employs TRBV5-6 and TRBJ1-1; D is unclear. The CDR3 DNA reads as TGTGCCAGCAGCCGATACAGTACCGGAGAAGCTTTCTTT. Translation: CASSRYSTGEAFF.